Following are 23 T cell receptor beta chains from one sample sequenced in a study of PD-1 blockade in classical Hodgkin lymphoma. Relapse after autologous stem cell transplantation occurred in every patient, and brentuximab vedotin exposure varied. Sequencing was performed with immunoSEQ multiplex PCR; in TCRdb, only in-frame clones are kept and a portion is missing. The table has about 90,000 clones, roughly nine tenths seen once. This specimen consisted of peripheral blood mononuclear cells (PBMCs), obtained before the second cycle of nivolumab. Receptors were obtained from a human donor with classical Hodgkin lymphoma.

This clone was recorded a few times. The chain recombines TRBV5-6 with TRBJ2-7; D is uncertain. This CDR3 region has 13 residues. V was pared by 3 bases and J by 4 bases, with 11 bases between. Germline V CDR1 and CDR2: SGHDT, YYEEEE. Here the CDR3 reads CASSSPLGYEQYF. CDR3 coding DNA: TGTGCCAGCAGCTCGCCCTTGGGTTACGAGCAGTACTTC.

The chain has TRBV28 and TRBJ2-7; D is perhaps TRBD1 or TRBD2 (7 bases each). V lost 6 bases and J lost 1, with 13 bases in between. CDR3 size: 14 residues. Looked up from germline, CDR1 is MDHEN and CDR2 is SYDVKM. DNA of the CDR3: TGTGCCAGCAGCGACCAGGGGGGGTCCTACGAGCAGTACTTC. Protein sequence: CASSDQGGSYEQYF.

In this sample, this clone turned up once. The chain combines TRBV10-3 with TRBJ1-5; D is undetermined. The CDR3 length is 13 residues. Deletions cut 4 bases from V and 1 base from J, with 5 bases between. CDR1 and CDR2 from the germline V gene are ENHRY and SYGVKD. CDR3 sequence: CAISGQSNQPQHF. CDR3 in DNA: TGTGCCATCAGTGGACAAAGCAATCAGCCCCAGCATTTT.

This clone is a singleton in its sample. The V gene is TRBV28, the J gene TRBJ2-3, with 7 positions matching TRBD1. The CDR3 is made up of 15 amino acids. The germline CDR1 and CDR2 sequences are MDHEN and SYDVKM. V was pared by 7 bases and J by 6 bases, with 13 bases of the junction left unmatched. The CDR3 region is CASTGQASNTDTQYF. CDR3 nucleotides: TGTGCCAGCACCGGACAGGCCTCTAACACGGATACGCAGTATTTT.

In DNA, the CDR3 is TGTGCCAGCAGACCCCCTGGTCGTACGGCAGATCGGTTCTTC. Amino acid sequence: CASRPPGRTADRFF. The genes are TRBV2 and TRBJ2-1; unclear D gene. V was clipped by 6 bases and J by 15 bases, with 24 bases between them. Germline V gene sequence: CDR1 SNHLY, CDR2 FYNNEI. CDR3 length equals 14 residues.

Many counts were recorded for this clone. The CDR3 region is CASSQQMNTEAFF. Written as DNA, the CDR3 is TGCGCCAGCAGTCAGCAAATGAACACTGAAGCTTTCTTT. The J gene is TRBJ1-1, the V gene TRBV10-2, with unresolved D. CDR3 length equals 13 residues. V lost 5 bases and J lost 0, with 7 bases in between. CDR1 is WSHSY, CDR2 SAAADI, per germline.

CDR3 nucleotide sequence: TGCAGCGTTGTAGGGTATCCCGGGACCGGCTCCTACAATGAGCAGTTCTTC. It translates to CSVVGYPGTGSYNEQFF. The V gene is TRBV29-1, the J gene TRBJ2-1; possibly TRBD1 or TRBD2 for D (5 bases each). From germline, CDR1 is SQVTM and CDR2 ANQGSEA. There are 17 residues in the CDR3. Trimming shortened V by 4 bases and J by 0 bases, and 19 bases separated the two germline ends.

Turning to this clone: Different DNA sequences within this sample yield the same CDR3. The J gene is TRBJ2-3, the V gene TRBV2; the match to TRBD2 covers 12 bases. CDR3 length equals 15 residues. V was pared by 4 bases and J by 3 bases, with 2 bases of the junction left unmatched. Germline V CDR1 and CDR2: SNHLY, FYNNEI. CDR3 loop: CASSVLAGGTDTQYF. The CDR3 nucleotides read TGTGCCAGCAGTGTCCTAGCGGGGGGGACAGATACGCAGTATTTT.

This chain uses TRBV27 with TRBJ1-2; 8 nucleotides agree with TRBD1. J lost 4 bases, V lost 3 bases, and 1 base had no gene match. From germline, CDR1 is MNHEY and CDR2 SMNVEV (reference sequence). The CDR3 has 13 residues. The CDR3 spells CASSFGQGYGYTF. The CDR3 coding sequence is TGTGCCAGCAGTTTCGGACAGGGCTATGGCTACACCTTC.

The V and J genes are TRBV15 and TRBJ2-5; the D gene is possibly TRBD2 (5 bases). CDR3 length equals 16 residues. CDR1 is LNHNV, CDR2 YYDKDF, per germline (reference sequence). The ends were cut back, 4 bases at V and 2 bases at J, with 17 bases in the middle. Here the CDR3 reads CATSKNSGNIQETQYF. CDR3 DNA: TGTGCCACCAGCAAAAACTCCGGGAACATACAAGAGACCCAGTACTTC.

The chain links TRBV27 to TRBJ2-7, with D perhaps being TRBD1 or TRBD2 (6 bases each). CDR3 size: 17 residues. The germline V gene encodes CDR1 MNHEY and CDR2 SMNVEV (reference sequence). Between the trimmed V and J ends, which lost 5 bases and 5 bases, there was a span of 25 bases. CDR3 nucleotide sequence: TGTGCCAGCAGTCCCACCAAGGACCCCAGGGGAGGTCACGAGCAGTACTTC. This gives the protein CASSPTKDPRGGHEQYF.

This clone turned up a few times. The rearrangement joins TRBV19 to TRBJ1-3, with 10 bases that match TRBD1. Germline-derived CDR1 and CDR2 are LNHDA and SQIVND (reference sequence). There are 15 residues in the CDR3. Trimming took 3 bases from V and 4 from J; bases not matched to a gene: 3. CDR3 in DNA: TGTGCCAGTAGTATCGACAGGGGGCAAGGAAACACCATATATTTT. It translates to CASSIDRGQGNTIYF.

The rearrangement uses TRBV5-4 and TRBJ1-3; the D gene is possibly TRBD1 (6 bases). CDR1 SGHNT and CDR2 YYREEE come from the germline V gene (reference sequence). CDR3 size: 16 residues. V was trimmed by 0 bases and J by 0 bases, leaving 10 bases between them. CDR3 amino acids: CASSLGGPFSGNTIYF. The CDR3 nucleotides read TGTGCCAGCAGCTTGGGGGGGCCGTTCTCTGGAAACACCATATATTTT.

This sequence joins TRBV7-8 and TRBJ2-1, with 8 positions matching TRBD2. Germline V gene lookup returns CDR1 SGHVS and CDR2 FQNEAQ. Trimming cost V 8 bases and J 10 bases; bases outside gene matches: 7. CDR3 length: 12 residues. The DNA of the CDR3 is TGTGCCAGCGGCTATACTAGCGGAGAGCAGTTCTTC. Encoded protein: CASGYTSGEQFF.

J is TRBJ1-2 and V is TRBV29-1; 7 positions agree with TRBD1. CDR3 size: 12 residues. Germline CDR1 reads SQVTM; CDR2 reads ANQGSEA. The V and J ends lost 7 bases and 4 bases, in that order; junction bases with no gene match: 6. CDR3 in amino acids: CSGRTGAYGYTF. In nucleotides, the CDR3 is TGCAGCGGTCGTACAGGGGCCTATGGCTACACCTTC.

The chain couples TRBV28 to TRBJ2-7; 7 nucleotides line up with TRBD1. The CDR3 spans 13 residues. With V trimmed by 4 bases and J by 10 bases, 10 bases remained unmatched. Germline V gene data show CDR1 as MDHEN and CDR2 as SYDVKM. The DNA for the CDR3 is TGTGCCAGCAGTTCCCCCGGGACAGCCCCCCAGTACTTC. Its translation: CASSSPGTAPQYF.

This chain links TRBV5-1 with TRBJ1-4, with TRBD1 matching 7 bases. CDR1 is SGHRS and CDR2 is YFSETQ in the germline V gene. The V and J ends lost 4 bases and 11 bases, in that order; junction bases with no gene match: 20. The CDR3 has 17 residues. CDR3 residues: CASSTQGRREGSYKLFF. CDR3 coding DNA: TGCGCCAGCAGCACACAGGGGCGAAGAGAGGGGAGTTATAAACTGTTTTTT.

V and J are TRBV18 and TRBJ1-3; no clear D gene. In germline, CDR1 is KGHSH, CDR2 LQKENI. The V end lost 0 bases, the J end lost 0 bases, and 9 bases lay between the germline ends. There are 16 residues in the CDR3. CDR3 bases: TGTGCCAGCTCACCACCTCGAGGAGACTCTGGAAACACCATATATTTT. Amino acid sequence: CASSPPRGDSGNTIYF. Full variable domain (outside the CDR3, taken from reference TRBV18 and TRBJ1-3): NAGVMQNPRHLVRRRGQEARLRCSPMKGHSHVYWYRQLPEEGLKFMVYLQKENIIDESGMPKERFSAEFPKEGPSILRIQQVVRGDSAAYFCASSPPRGDSGNTIYFGEGSWLTVV.

V usage is TRBV2 and J usage is TRBJ2-3; 9 bases are shared with TRBD2. The CDR3 runs to 15 residues. Trimming at V came to 6 bases and at J to 0 bases, leaving 4 bases not matched to a gene. The germline gives CDR1 SNHLY, CDR2 FYNNEI. This CDR3 reads CASRLAGISTDTQYF. The CDR3 region has the DNA TGTGCCAGCAGGCTAGCGGGGATCAGCACAGATACGCAGTATTTT.

This chain uses TRBV28 with TRBJ1-2; possible D gene TRBD1, 6 bases. Germline-derived CDR1 and CDR2 are MDHEN and SYDVKM. V gave up 6 bases and J gave up 4 bases, with 12 bases separating them. CDR3 size: 13 residues. DNA for the CDR3: TGTGCCAGCAGCTTCGACAGGTCCTATGGCTACACCTTC. Translating it yields CASSFDRSYGYTF.

In its sample, this clone was seen once. The rearrangement uses TRBV5-1 and TRBJ1-2; a weak D match, TRBD1 (6 bases). Trimming took off 4 bases at V and 5 bases at J, with 12 bases between the two ends. Germline lookup yields CDR1 SGHRS and CDR2 YFSETQ. The CDR3 spans 13 residues. The CDR3 DNA reads TGCGCCAGCAGCCCGGGGGGCGAATATGGCTACACCTTC. Translation gives CASSPGGEYGYTF.

V is TRBV6-1 and J is TRBJ2-1; 10 positions agree with TRBD1. After removal of 3 bases from V and 5 bases from J, the junction contained 7 bases not matched to a gene. From germline, CDR1 is MNHNS and CDR2 SASEGT. The CDR3 loop spans 16 amino acids. The CDR3 is CASSEPGTGVHNEQFF. The CDR3 region has the DNA TGTGCCAGCAGTGAGCCCGGGACAGGGGTACACAATGAGCAGTTCTTC.

This clone appeared a single time. This sequence joins TRBV5-1 and TRBJ2-2; TRBD1 might be the D (6 bases). Looked up from germline, CDR1 is SGHRS and CDR2 is YFSETQ. V lost 5 bases, J lost 7 bases, and 9 bases lay in between. The CDR3 covers 12 residues. DNA of the CDR3: TGCGCCAGCAGGCCAGGGGTCGGGGAGCTGTTTTTT. Protein sequence: CASRPGVGELFF.